This is a list of T cell receptor beta chains from one sample in a study of vaccination and CD4 T cells after COVID-19. TCRdb ran MiXCR on the PCR reads and lists one entry per CDR3 protein. The sample includes roughly 17,000 distinct CDR3 sequences, roughly half seen only once; the top ten take 10% to 15%. Which antigens these TCRs recognize remains unknown. The sample consisted of CD4+ T cells from blood, cultured in vitro. The source of these receptors is a human donor who had recovered from COVID-19. Both conserved end residues are part of each CDR3. D genes are given only for firm matches. The listing skips clone size in some rows; elsewhere it reads once, few, many or a size class.

size,D,V,J,DNA,CDR3
NA,TRBD2,TRBV20-1,TRBJ2-3,TGCAGTGCCCTTAGCGGGGCCGGCACAGATACGCAGTATTTT,CSALSGAGTDTQYF
NA,NA,TRBV20-1,TRBJ1-1,TGCAGTGCTAGAGAAGCGAAAGCTTTCTTT,CSAREAKAFF
once,TRBD1,TRBV20-1,TRBJ1-5,TGCAGTGCTAGAGCCAAGGACAGGGTCAATCAGCCCCAGCATTTT,CSARAKDRVNQPQHF
NA,NA,TRBV6-1,TRBJ2-4,TGTGCCAGCAGTGTCCCGAAAAACATTCAGTACTTC,CASSVPKNIQYF
few,TRBD1,TRBV7-3,TRBJ1-5,TGTGCCAGCAGCGTGTGGGACAGGGGGCGGAATCAGCCCCAGCATTTT,CASSVWDRGRNQPQHF
NA,TRBD2,TRBV30,TRBJ2-5,TGTGCCTCCTCGGGAGGGGGGCAAGAGACCCAGTACTTC,CASSGGGQETQYF
NA,TRBD1,TRBV6-1,TRBJ1-2,TGTGCCTCAGGACAGGGGGCTAACTATGGCTACACCTTC,CASGQGANYGYTF
NA,TRBD2,TRBV6-1,TRBJ2-7,TGTGCCAGCAGTATCCTAGCGGGGGACTCCTACGAGCAGTACTTC,CASSILAGDSYEQYF
NA,TRBD1,TRBV20-1,TRBJ1-3,TGCAGTGCTAGCCTGACAGGGATATTCTCTGGAAACACCATATATTTT,CSASLTGIFSGNTIYF
NA,TRBD1,TRBV7-9,TRBJ1-2,TGTGCCAGCAGTCTAGGGGGCTTCGATGGCTACACCTTC,CASSLGGFDGYTF
NA,NA,TRBV19,TRBJ2-2,TGTGCCAGTAGGACAGGTACCAACACCGGGGAGCTGTTTTTT,CASRTGTNTGELFF
NA,NA,TRBV6-2/TRBV6-3,TRBJ2-5,TGTGCCAGCAGACCCCGGGGTAGCGCCTTCCAAGAGACCCAGTACTTC,CASRPRGSAFQETQYF
NA,TRBD2,TRBV27,TRBJ2-3,TGTGCCAGCAGTTCAGCGGGACCCCGGTGGGTTGGCACGCAGTATTTT,CASSSAGPRWVGTQYF
NA,NA,TRBV11-2,TRBJ2-6,TGTGCCAGCAGCTTAAGCCGCGTGGGGGTTGGGGCCAACGTCCTGACTTTC,CASSLSRVGVGANVLTF
NA,NA,TRBV7-3,TRBJ2-2,TGTGCCAGCAGCGGGGGCGGGACTACCACTGGCACCGGGGAGCTGTTTTTT,CASSGGGTTTGTGELFF
NA,TRBD1,TRBV28,TRBJ1-5,TGTGCCAGTACCGGACAGGGGTGGGTTCAGCCCCAGCATTTT,CASTGQGWVQPQHF
NA,NA,TRBV12-3/TRBV12-4,TRBJ1-1,TGTGCCAGCAGTCTCGGGGTTTACACTGAAGCTTTCTTT,CASSLGVYTEAFF
NA,NA,TRBV4-3,TRBJ1-2,TGCGCCAGCAGCCAAGATGGGGGAGTGTCATATGGCTACACCTTC,CASSQDGGVSYGYTF
NA,NA,TRBV7-2,TRBJ2-3,TGTGCCAGCAGCTTTCCCGGGCCGAGAGGGAGCACAGATACGCAGTATTTT,CASSFPGPRGSTDTQYF
few,NA,TRBV4-1,TRBJ1-1,TGCGCCAGCAGCCCCGGGACGGCGGATGGAGCTTTCTTT,CASSPGTADGAFF
few,NA,TRBV6-1,TRBJ2-2,TGTGCCAGCAGCTCCCTATCCCAGAGGGGTTTCGGCGGGGAGCTGTTTTTT,CASSSLSQRGFGGELFF
NA,NA,TRBV6-1,TRBJ1-3,TGTGCCAGCAGCCCCGGGACAAGCGGAAACACCATATATTTT,CASSPGTSGNTIYF
NA,NA,TRBV7-8,TRBJ1-4,TGTGCCAGCAGCCCCCTGGGGGGGCAGATAACTAATGAAAAACTGTTTTTT,CASSPLGGQITNEKLFF
few,NA,TRBV20-1,TRBJ2-3,TGCAGTGCTAGGGGCGACACCTCTGAAGATACGCAGTATTTT,CSARGDTSEDTQYF
NA,NA,TRBV24-1,TRBJ2-1,TGTGCCACCAGTGACCCCTACCCCACTCCCTACAATGAGCAGTTCTTC,CATSDPYPTPYNEQFF
few,NA,TRBV10-3,TRBJ2-7,TGTGCCATCAGTGATGGGAAAGGGGCCGAGCAGTACTTC,CAISDGKGAEQYF
few,NA,TRBV19,TRBJ2-5,TGTGCCAGTAGTATAGTAGCGGAGGGTCAAGAGACCCAGTACTTC,CASSIVAEGQETQYF
few,NA,TRBV7-9,TRBJ1-6,TGTGCCAGCAGCTTATCGGCGGGTAATTCACCCCTCCACTTT,CASSLSAGNSPLHF
few,NA,TRBV28,TRBJ1-5,TGTGCCAGCAGTTTCTCCTGGGGCCGGAATCAGCCCCAGCATTTT,CASSFSWGRNQPQHF
few,NA,TRBV11-2,TRBJ2-5,TGTGCCAGCAGCCCGGGACACCAAGAGACCCAGTACTTC,CASSPGHQETQYF
NA,NA,TRBV30,TRBJ2-5,TGTGCCTGGAGCCTCGAGAAGACCCAGTACTTC,CAWSLEKTQYF
NA,NA,TRBV5-1,TRBJ2-3,TGCGCCAGCAGCTTGGGGCCTACGCGGAACACAGATACGCAGTATTTT,CASSLGPTRNTDTQYF
NA,NA,TRBV28,TRBJ2-4,TGTGCCAGCAGCGCCTTTCAAAACATTCAGTACTTC,CASSAFQNIQYF
few,TRBD2,TRBV9,TRBJ2-2,TGTGCCAGCAGCCCTCTAGCGGCCGGGGAGCTGTTTTTT,CASSPLAAGELFF
few,NA,TRBV7-2,TRBJ2-2,TGTGCCAGCAGCCGCGGGACAGCGGCCACCGGGGAGCTGTTTTTT,CASSRGTAATGELFF
NA,TRBD1,TRBV19,TRBJ1-2,TGTGCCAGTAGCAAGTCGGACAGGGGAAATGGCTACACCTTC,CASSKSDRGNGYTF
NA,NA,TRBV7-2,TRBJ1-5,TGTGCCAGCACCCCAGAATGGAACGGCAATCAGCCCCAGCATTTT,CASTPEWNGNQPQHF
NA,TRBD1,TRBV24-1,TRBJ2-3,TGTGCCACCAGCCATCCGGAAGGGGGCCGCACAGATACGCAGTATTTT,CATSHPEGGRTDTQYF
few,TRBD1,TRBV7-2,TRBJ2-7,TGTGCCAGCAGCTTAGCACAGGGGAACTACGAGCAGTACTTC,CASSLAQGNYEQYF
NA,NA,TRBV10-3,TRBJ1-2,TGTGCCATCAGTGAGAAGGACTCGGCGGGGTATGGCTACACCTTC,CAISEKDSAGYGYTF
NA,TRBD1,TRBV5-5,TRBJ1-2,TGTGCCAGCACCCTGGGAGGGGGCAACTATGGCTACACCTTC,CASTLGGGNYGYTF
NA,NA,TRBV19,TRBJ1-5,TGTGCCAGTAGTATAGCTAGGGAGCCCCAGCATTTT,CASSIAREPQHF
few,NA,TRBV10-3,TRBJ2-7,TGTGCCATCAGTGAGTCCAGGAAGACCCTCTACGAGCAGTACTTC,CAISESRKTLYEQYF
NA,NA,TRBV6-1,TRBJ1-1,TGTGCCAGCAGTGCTTACAGGGCCACTGAAGCTTTCTTT,CASSAYRATEAFF
NA,TRBD2,TRBV6-5,TRBJ2-7,TGTGCCAGCAGTTCGATAAGCGGGGGGACCTCCTACGAGCAGTACTTC,CASSSISGGTSYEQYF
once,NA,TRBV4-3,TRBJ1-5,TGCGCCAGCAGCCAAGAGGCGGGCACAGGGTGGAATCAGCCCCAGCATTTT,CASSQEAGTGWNQPQHF
NA,NA,TRBV27,TRBJ2-7,TGTGCCAGCACTCCTGCCAGCCCGGCGGGGATCTACGAGCAGTACTTC,CASTPASPAGIYEQYF